Presented here are 22 T cell receptor beta chains from one specimen sequenced in a study of T cells in Graves' hyperthyroidism and ophthalmopathy. TCR beta CDR3 sequences were amplified from RNA transcripts. When the TCR CDR3 underwent first-round RT-PCR, the HTBI primer set was used. TCRdb re-analysed the multiplex PCR reads in MiXCR, keeping a single row per CDR3 protein. The sample holds 270,000 or so distinct CDR3 sequences; 20% to 25% are singletons and the top ten take about 25%. The sequencing sample was made of blood. The receptors originated from a man between 40 and 49 years old with Graves' hyperthyroidism that later progressed to Graves' ophthalmopathy.

This clonotype was detected many times. The rearrangement links TRBV29-1 to TRBJ1-2; 8 positions match TRBD1. The CDR3 runs to 16 residues. CDR1 and CDR2 (germline): SQVTM, ANQGSEA. V shed 6 bases, J shed 2 bases, and the junction held 14 bases outside the gene matches. The CDR3 nucleotides are TGCAGCGTGGACGGACAGGGCCATCTAGGGAACTATGGCTACACCTTC. It yields the protein CSVDGQGHLGNYGYTF.

This clonotype was recorded many times. V gene TRBV12-5 combines with J gene TRBJ1-5, with 7 bases identical to TRBD1. With V trimmed by 2 bases and J by 12 bases, 7 bases remained unmatched. The CDR3 loop spans 13 amino acids. Germline V gene sequence: CDR1 LGHNT, CDR2 FRNRAP. Written as DNA, the CDR3 is TGTGCTAGTGGTTTGTCCGGACAGGAGCGCCAGCATTTT. Translation: CASGLSGQERQHF.

The chain has TRBV29-1 and TRBJ1-2, with D tentatively TRBD1 (5 bases). Germline-derived CDR1 and CDR2 are SQVTM and ANQGSEA. V lost 3 bases and J 5 bases, leaving 13 bases between the germline ends. The CDR3 has 13 amino acids. The CDR3 sequence: CSVDPTTEYGYTF. In DNA form, the CDR3 reads TGCAGCGTTGACCCCACGACAGAGTATGGCTACACCTTC.

This clonotype appeared once. The chain combines TRBV9 with TRBJ1-5; weak D call: TRBD1 (5 bases). The CDR3 has 15 amino acids. Germline assignment: CDR1 SGDLS and CDR2 YYNGEE. Between the trimmed V and J ends, which lost 0 bases and 2 bases, there was a span of 9 bases. DNA of the CDR3: TGTGCCAGCAGCGTAGACGGGGGACGCAATCAGCCCCAGCATTTT. Translated, it gives CASSVDGGRNQPQHF.

This clonotype was seen repeatedly, ten times or more. This chain links TRBV20-1 with TRBJ2-7, with 9 positions matching TRBD1. CDR3 length equals 15 residues. Germline assignment: CDR1 DFQATT and CDR2 SNEGSKA (reference sequence). V shed 0 bases, J shed 4 bases, and the junction held 7 bases outside the gene matches. CDR3 DNA: TGCAGTGCTAGAGACACCGGGACAGGGACTTACGAGCAGTACTTC. It yields the protein CSARDTGTGTYEQYF.

This clonotype appeared many times. The chain employs TRBV20-1 and TRBJ1-5; weak D call: TRBD1 (6 bases). The germline V gene encodes CDR1 DFQATT and CDR2 SNEGSKA (reference sequence). The ends were cut back, 0 bases at V and 2 bases at J, with 11 bases in the middle. The CDR3 is 15 amino acids. CDR3 protein: CSARDRAGGNQPQHF. In DNA form, the CDR3 reads TGCAGTGCTAGAGATAGAGCAGGGGGCAATCAGCCCCAGCATTTT.

This clonotype came up many times. This rearrangement joins TRBV20-1 to TRBJ1-1, with 7 bases matching TRBD1. With 3 bases clipped from V and 5 bases from J, the junction kept 6 bases outside the gene matches. The CDR3 is 13 residues long. Germline V lookup: CDR1 DFQATT, CDR2 SNEGSKA (reference sequence). The CDR3 bases are TGCAGTGCTAGCGCAGGGGGGATAACTGAAGCTTTCTTT. Translated, it gives CSASAGGITEAFF.

Many counts were recorded for this clonotype. The gene calls are TRBV15 and TRBJ2-2; possibly TRBD2 for D (6 bases). Germline values: CDR1 LNHNV, CDR2 YYDKDF (reference sequence). The CDR3 is 15 residues long. With 3 bases removed from V and 4 bases from J, the gap between germline ends came to 12 bases. The CDR3 sequence is CATSRVAVATGELFF. DNA of the CDR3: TGTGCCACCAGCAGGGTAGCGGTGGCCACCGGGGAGCTGTTTTTT.

This clonotype was counted many times. The germline gene is not matched at one end of the junction; a read error may be the cause. V usage is TRBV12-3 or TRBV12-4 and J usage is TRBJ1-1; D is possibly TRBD1 (5 bases). The CDR3 is 12 amino acids. CDR3 bases: TGTGCCAGCCCCTCAGGGACCACTCAAGCTTTCTTT. Protein sequence: CASPSGTTQAFF.

The genes are TRBV6-1 and TRBJ2-7; D is ambiguous. Trimming pared 0 bases from V and 3 bases from J, leaving 12 bases between. The germline gives CDR1 MNHNS, CDR2 SASEGT. The CDR3 consists of 15 residues. In DNA form, the CDR3 reads TGTGCCAGCAGTGAAGCGCGTAGGGCAGGCTACGAGCAGTACTTC. Encoded protein: CASSEARRAGYEQYF.

There are a few counts of this clonotype. The rearrangement joins TRBV11-3 to TRBJ2-7; D gene uncertain. The CDR3 runs 11 residues. V lost 7 bases to trimming and J lost 2 bases, with 6 bases between them. Per germline, CDR1 SGHNT and CDR2 YENEEA. CDR3 sequence reads: CASKQAYEQYF. CDR3 sequence (DNA): TGTGCCAGCAAACAAGCCTACGAGCAGTACTTC.

This clonotype was seen at least ten times. This rearrangement joins TRBV2 to TRBJ2-5, with TRBD2 matching 8 bases. V dropped 6 bases and J dropped 5; count of bases not matched to a gene: 14. The germline gives CDR1 SNHLY, CDR2 FYNNEI. CDR3 length equals 16 residues. The CDR3 DNA reads as TGTGCCAGCAGCCCCGAGCGGGAGACCCTTCTTGAGACCCAGTACTTC. Residues: CASSPERETLLETQYF.

The sample holds many counts of this clonotype. This chain links TRBV20-1 with TRBJ1-1; TRBD1 matches at 7 bases. From germline, CDR1 is DFQATT and CDR2 SNEGSKA (reference sequence). The V gene end was trimmed by 6 bases and the J gene end by 7 bases; junction bases not matched to a gene: 8. The CDR3 extends over 12 amino acids. The CDR3 DNA is TGCAGTGCCCGGACAGGAATGGATGAAGCTTTCTTT. It yields the protein CSARTGMDEAFF.

There are many counts of this clonotype. The chain joins TRBV12-3 or TRBV12-4 to TRBJ2-2; no reliable D call. Between the trimmed V and J ends, which lost 2 bases and 6 bases, there was a span of 7 bases. This CDR3 has 13 residues. For the CDR3, the DNA is TGTGCCAGCAGTTTAAAGGGCCCCGGGGAGCTGTTTTTT. Protein product: CASSLKGPGELFF.

The sample holds many counts of this clonotype. The chain carries TRBV12-5 and TRBJ1-2, with D hard to call. The ends were cut back, 1 base at V and 2 bases at J, with 5 bases in the middle. Germline assignment: CDR1 LGHNT and CDR2 FRNRAP. CDR3 length: 13 residues. The CDR3 loop is CASGLGPNYGYTF. The CDR3 region has the DNA TGTGCTAGTGGTTTGGGACCGAACTATGGCTACACCTTC.

The chain employs TRBV6-2 or TRBV6-3 and TRBJ2-2; D uncertain. V shed 6 bases and J shed 0 bases, with 11 bases lying between them. Germline V CDR1 and CDR2: MNHEY, SVGEGT. CDR3 length: 15 residues. The CDR3 spells CASRRAPTNTGELFF. CDR3 DNA: TGTGCCAGCAGAAGGGCCCCAACGAACACCGGGGAGCTGTTTTTT.

This clonotype was observed at least ten times. This chain joins TRBV5-1 and TRBJ2-3; 7 nucleotides line up with TRBD2. The CDR3 is 15 amino acids. Trimming cost V 0 bases and J 6 bases; bases outside gene matches: 7. The germline gives CDR1 SGHRS, CDR2 YFSETQ. The CDR3 sequence is CASSLELAGIDTQYF. The CDR3 nucleotides are TGCGCCAGCAGCTTGGAATTAGCGGGTATTGATACGCAGTATTTT.

This chain links TRBV20-1 with TRBJ2-5, with D perhaps TRBD2 (5 bases). The CDR3 length is 13 residues. The V end lost 3 bases, the J end lost 0 bases, and 8 bases lay between the germline ends. In germline, CDR1 is DFQATT, CDR2 SNEGSKA (reference sequence). The CDR3 loop is CSARQDYQETQYF. The CDR3 nucleotides are TGCAGTGCTAGGCAGGACTACCAAGAGACCCAGTACTTC.

This clonotype was seen at least ten times. The chain recombines TRBV20-1 with TRBJ2-7, with TRBD1 matching 7 bases. The junction had 10 bases not matched to a gene; V was cut back by 3 bases and J by 5 bases. In germline, CDR1 is DFQATT, CDR2 SNEGSKA (reference sequence). The CDR3 is 14 amino acids. CDR3 nucleotides: TGCAGTGCTAGCTCGGGACAGAGAAATCACGAGCAGTACTTC. Protein sequence: CSASSGQRNHEQYF.

This chain connects TRBV20-1 to TRBJ2-7, with TRBD2 matching 13 bases. The CDR3 runs 16 residues. Germline loops: CDR1 DFQATT, CDR2 SNEGSKA (reference sequence). V shed 1 base, J shed 1 base, and the junction held 4 bases outside the gene matches. CDR3 loop: CSARGTSGSKSYEQYF. In nucleotides, the CDR3 is TGCAGTGCTAGAGGGACTAGCGGGAGTAAATCCTACGAGCAGTACTTC.

The rearrangement uses TRBV19 and TRBJ2-4; D not resolved. V was cut by 5 bases and J by 2 bases, with 7 bases left in between. The CDR3 is made up of 13 amino acids. Germline V CDR1 and CDR2: LNHDA, SQIVND (reference sequence). DNA for the CDR3: TGTGCCAGTAGTTCCGGTTCCAAAAACATTCAGTACTTC. Encoded protein: CASSSGSKNIQYF. The full variable domain, completed using reference TRBV19 and TRBJ2-4, is DGGITQSPKYLFRKEGQNVTLSCEQNLNHDAMYWYRQDPGQGLRLIYYSQIVNDFQKGDIAEGYSVSREKKESFPLTVTSAQKNPTAFYLCASSSGSKNIQYFGAGTRLSVL.

This clonotype occurred many times. The chain recombines TRBV12-3 or TRBV12-4 with TRBJ2-5; TRBD2 might be the D (6 bases). V lost 5 bases to trimming and J lost 2 bases, with 9 bases between them. The CDR3 contains 13 residues. In DNA, the CDR3 is TGTGCCAGCAGTGGGACTGCACAAGAGACCCAGTACTTC. This translates into CASSGTAQETQYF.